These T cell receptor beta chains were read from a single sample in a study of a mutant IDH1 vaccine in newly diagnosed glioma. TCRdb's copy holds only in-frame clones and misses some; the assay was immunoSEQ multiplex PCR. The sample carries about 98,000 clones, 70% to 90% recorded once. Sequenced here: PBMCs, sampled from a glioma patient treated with radiotherapy, temozolomide or both. The source is a woman between 45 and 60 years old with glioma. The CDR3 runs from the conserved cysteine through the conserved F or W. Each record gives: V gene, D gene, J gene, CDR3 DNA, CDR3 protein. D genes are given only for firm matches.

v_gene: TRBV5-1; d_gene: .; j_gene: TRBJ2-5; CDR3nt: TGCGCCTTCAAAGCGGGGACCCAGTACTTC; CDR3aa: CAFKAGTQYF
v_gene: TRBV2; d_gene: TRBD1; j_gene: TRBJ1-2; CDR3nt: TGTGCCAGCAGTGCCCGTACAGGGGAGAACTATGGCTACACCTTC; CDR3aa: CASSARTGENYGYTF
v_gene: TRBV2; d_gene: TRBD1; j_gene: TRBJ1-2; CDR3nt: TGTGCCAGCAGGCCACAGGGGATGAACTATGGCTACACCTTC; CDR3aa: CASRPQGMNYGYTF
v_gene: TRBV7-9; d_gene: .; j_gene: TRBJ1-4; CDR3nt: TGTGCCAGCAGAAATGGGGCACGGACGACAACTAATGAAAAACTGTTTTTT; CDR3aa: CASRNGARTTTNEKLFF
v_gene: TRBV2; d_gene: TRBD2; j_gene: TRBJ2-7; CDR3nt: TGTGCCAGCAGTTACACTAGCGGGAGACGCGAGCAGTACTTC; CDR3aa: CASSYTSGRREQYF
v_gene: TRBV29-1; d_gene: TRBD1; j_gene: TRBJ2-7; CDR3nt: TGCAGCGTTGATGATGGACAGGGTTCATACGAGCAGTACTTC; CDR3aa: CSVDDGQGSYEQYF
v_gene: TRBV5-6; d_gene: .; j_gene: TRBJ2-3; CDR3nt: TGTGCCAGCAGCTTGAGTAGGTATACGCAGTATTTT; CDR3aa: CASSLSRYTQYF
v_gene: TRBV7-3; d_gene: TRBD2; j_gene: TRBJ2-1; CDR3nt: TGTGCCAGCAGCCCCTTTAGTAGCGGGAGCAATGAGCAGTTCTTC; CDR3aa: CASSPFSSGSNEQFF
v_gene: TRBV6-4; d_gene: .; j_gene: TRBJ1-5; CDR3nt: TGTGCCAGCAGTGACTCGAGTCGGTTTGGGCAGAATAGCAATCAGCCCCAGCATTTT; CDR3aa: CASSDSSRFGQNSNQPQHF
v_gene: TRBV30; d_gene: .; j_gene: TRBJ1-1; CDR3nt: TGTGCCTGGAGTGTTCAGTTGCAGAACACTGAAGCTTTCTTT; CDR3aa: CAWSVQLQNTEAFF
v_gene: TRBV5-1; d_gene: .; j_gene: TRBJ1-1; CDR3nt: TGCGCCAGCAGCTTTCTTGGGAGGACTGAAGCTTTCTTT; CDR3aa: CASSFLGRTEAFF
v_gene: TRBV27; d_gene: .; j_gene: TRBJ2-5; CDR3nt: TGTGCCAGCAGTCCCTCCCGTAGGGGAGAGACCCAGTACTTC; CDR3aa: CASSPSRRGETQYF
v_gene: TRBV6-6; d_gene: TRBD1; j_gene: TRBJ2-7; CDR3nt: TGTGCCAGCAGAACAGGGGCCTTTTCCTACGAGCAGTACTTC; CDR3aa: CASRTGAFSYEQYF
v_gene: TRBV7-2; d_gene: .; j_gene: TRBJ1-1; CDR3nt: TGTGCCAGCAGCTTAGCGTACAAAGCAAGGGGGTTTGAAGCTTTCTTT; CDR3aa: CASSLAYKARGFEAFF
v_gene: TRBV7-2; d_gene: .; j_gene: TRBJ2-7; CDR3nt: TGTGCCAGCAGCTTAGGTGGGACAACGTACTACGAGCAGTACTTC; CDR3aa: CASSLGGTTYYEQYF
v_gene: TRBV7-2; d_gene: .; j_gene: TRBJ2-6; CDR3nt: TGTGCCAGCAGCTTGGGCCAGACCTCTGGGGCCAACGTCCTGACTTTC; CDR3aa: CASSLGQTSGANVLTF
v_gene: TRBV10-2; d_gene: TRBD2; j_gene: TRBJ2-7; CDR3nt: TGCGCCAGCAGTGAGGCCCTAGCGGGCCTATACGAGCAGTACTTC; CDR3aa: CASSEALAGLYEQYF
v_gene: TRBV5-1; d_gene: TRBD2; j_gene: TRBJ2-3; CDR3nt: TGCGCCAGCAGCGGCGCGGGTAGCGGGAGGGCGGATACGCAGTATTTT; CDR3aa: CASSGAGSGRADTQYF
v_gene: TRBV28; d_gene: .; j_gene: TRBJ2-7; CDR3nt: TGTGCCAGCAGTCTGGAATACGAGCAGTACTTC; CDR3aa: CASSLEYEQYF
v_gene: TRBV9; d_gene: TRBD1; j_gene: TRBJ1-4; CDR3nt: TGTGCCAGCAGCCGGGACAGGGGGCAATTTCGGGAAAAACTGTTTTTT; CDR3aa: CASSRDRGQFREKLFF